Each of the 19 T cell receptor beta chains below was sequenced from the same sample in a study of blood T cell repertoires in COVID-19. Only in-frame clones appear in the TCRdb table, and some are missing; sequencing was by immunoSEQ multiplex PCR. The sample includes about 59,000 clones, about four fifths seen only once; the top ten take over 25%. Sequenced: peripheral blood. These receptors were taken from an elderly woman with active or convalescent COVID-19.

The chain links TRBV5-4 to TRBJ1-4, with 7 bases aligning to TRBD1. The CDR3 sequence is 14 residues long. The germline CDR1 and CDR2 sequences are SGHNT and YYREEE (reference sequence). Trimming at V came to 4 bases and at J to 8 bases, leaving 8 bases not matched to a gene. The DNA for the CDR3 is TGTGCCAGCAGCCCCGACAGGGCTTCGGAAAAACTGTTTTTT. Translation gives CASSPDRASEKLFF.

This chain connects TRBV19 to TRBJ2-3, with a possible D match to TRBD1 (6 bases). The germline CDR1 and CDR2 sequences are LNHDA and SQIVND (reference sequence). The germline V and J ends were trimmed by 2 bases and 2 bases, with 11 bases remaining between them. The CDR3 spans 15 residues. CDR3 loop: CASSIQGQNTDTQYF. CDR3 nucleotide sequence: TGTGCCAGTAGTATACAGGGGCAAAACACAGATACGCAGTATTTT. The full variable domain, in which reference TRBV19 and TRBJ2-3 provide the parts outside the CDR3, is DGGITQSPKYLFRKEGQNVTLSCEQNLNHDAMYWYRQDPGQGLRLIYYSQIVNDFQKGDIAEGYSVSREKKESFPLTVTSAQKNPTAFYLCASSIQGQNTDTQYFGPGTRLTVL.

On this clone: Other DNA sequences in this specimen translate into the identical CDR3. The CDR3 spells CSARGQEKLFF. CDR3 DNA sequence: TGCAGTGCTAGAGGGCAGGAAAAACTGTTTTTT. The chain is built from TRBV20-1 and TRBJ1-4; D gene uncertain. CDR3 length: 11 amino acids. V shed 1 base and J shed 8 bases, with 5 bases lying between them. The germline V gene has CDR1 DFQATT and CDR2 SNEGSKA (reference sequence).

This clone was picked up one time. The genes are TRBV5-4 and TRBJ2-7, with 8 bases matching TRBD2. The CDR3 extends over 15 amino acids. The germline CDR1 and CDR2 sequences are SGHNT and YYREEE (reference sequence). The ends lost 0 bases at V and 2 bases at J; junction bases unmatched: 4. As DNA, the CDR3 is TGTGCCAGCAGCTTGGATAGCGGGAAAGCCTACGAGCAGTACTTC. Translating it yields CASSLDSGKAYEQYF.

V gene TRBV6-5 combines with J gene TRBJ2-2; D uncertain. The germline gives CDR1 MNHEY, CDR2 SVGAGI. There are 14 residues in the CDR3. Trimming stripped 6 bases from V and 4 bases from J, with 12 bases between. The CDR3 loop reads CASSLTGGTGELFF. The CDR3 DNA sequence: TGTGCCAGCAGCCTAACGGGTGGCACCGGGGAGCTGTTTTTT.

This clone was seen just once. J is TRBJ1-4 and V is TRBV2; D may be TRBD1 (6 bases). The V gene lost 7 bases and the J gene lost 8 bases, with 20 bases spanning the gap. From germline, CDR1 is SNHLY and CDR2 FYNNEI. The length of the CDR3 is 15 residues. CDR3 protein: CASTRARTDREKLFF. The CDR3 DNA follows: TGTGCCAGCACCCGGGCACGGACAGATCGGGAAAAACTGTTTTTT.

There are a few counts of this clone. CDR3 protein: CASSLVRVGGVNTEAFF. For the CDR3, the DNA is TGTGCCAGCAGCTTGGTTAGGGTGGGAGGGGTGAACACTGAAGCTTTCTTT. V gene TRBV5-6 combines with J gene TRBJ1-1; the D gene is possibly TRBD1 (5 bases). This CDR3 has 17 amino acids. From germline, CDR1 is SGHDT and CDR2 YYEEEE. With 0 bases removed from V and 0 bases from J, the gap between germline ends came to 15 bases.

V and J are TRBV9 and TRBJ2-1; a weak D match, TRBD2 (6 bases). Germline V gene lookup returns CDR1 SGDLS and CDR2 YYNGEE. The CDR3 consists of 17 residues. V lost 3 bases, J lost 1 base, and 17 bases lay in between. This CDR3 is CASSGGGGVRSYNEQFF. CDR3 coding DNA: TGTGCCAGCAGCGGAGGAGGAGGGGTTAGGTCCTACAATGAGCAGTTCTTC.

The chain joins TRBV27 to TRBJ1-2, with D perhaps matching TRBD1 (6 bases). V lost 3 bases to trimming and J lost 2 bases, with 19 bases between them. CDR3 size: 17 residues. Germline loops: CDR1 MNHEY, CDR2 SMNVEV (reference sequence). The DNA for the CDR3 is TGTGCCAGCAGTTTCACAATCCAGGGGAATTCGAACTATGGCTACACCTTC. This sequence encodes CASSFTIQGNSNYGYTF.

This chain's CDR3 is CASSQDGKTGGTEAFF. Here the CDR3 DNA reads TGCGCCAGCAGCCAAGATGGGAAGACAGGAGGCACTGAAGCTTTCTTT. V and J are TRBV4-3 and TRBJ1-1; D might be TRBD1 (6 bases). V lost 0 bases to trimming and J lost 4 bases, with 15 bases between them. Germline CDR1 LGHNA, CDR2 YSLEER. The CDR3 totals 16 residues.

CDR3 sequence: CASSFLGAIHF. CDR3 bases: TGTGCCAGCAGTTTCTTAGGGGCTATCCACTTT. The chain uses TRBV5-6 and TRBJ1-6, with a weak D call TRBD1 (5 bases). Germline V lookup: CDR1 SGHDT, CDR2 YYEEEE. Trimming left V 5 bases short and J 17 bases short, with 14 bases between. The CDR3 runs 11 residues.

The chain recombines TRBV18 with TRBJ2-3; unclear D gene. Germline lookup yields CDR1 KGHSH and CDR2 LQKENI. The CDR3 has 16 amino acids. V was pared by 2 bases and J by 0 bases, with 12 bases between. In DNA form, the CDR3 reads TGTGCCAGCTCACCAGTAGCAGCGACTAGCACAGATACGCAGTATTTT. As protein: CASSPVAATSTDTQYF.

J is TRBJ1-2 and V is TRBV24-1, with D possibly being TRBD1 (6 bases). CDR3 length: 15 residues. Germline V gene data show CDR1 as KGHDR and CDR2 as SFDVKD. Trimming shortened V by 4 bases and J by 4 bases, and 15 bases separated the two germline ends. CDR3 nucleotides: TGTGCCACCAGTGACCCCGCACAGGGATCCTATGGCTACACCTTC. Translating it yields CATSDPAQGSYGYTF.

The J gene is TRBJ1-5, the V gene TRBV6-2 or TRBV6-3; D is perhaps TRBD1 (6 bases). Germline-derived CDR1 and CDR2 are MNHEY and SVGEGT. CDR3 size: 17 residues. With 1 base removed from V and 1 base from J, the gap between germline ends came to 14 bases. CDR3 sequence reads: CASSYWAGGLSNQPQHF. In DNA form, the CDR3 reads TGTGCCAGCAGTTACTGGGCGGGGGGGCTGAGCAATCAGCCCCAGCATTTT.

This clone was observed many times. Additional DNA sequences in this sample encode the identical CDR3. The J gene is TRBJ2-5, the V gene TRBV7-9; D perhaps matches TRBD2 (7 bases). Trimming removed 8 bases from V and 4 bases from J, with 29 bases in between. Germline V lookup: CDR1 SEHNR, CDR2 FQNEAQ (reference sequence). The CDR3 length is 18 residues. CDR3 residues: CASLGTRGAPRHGETQYF. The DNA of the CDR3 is TGTGCCAGCTTGGGGACTCGGGGGGCCCCCCGCCACGGAGAGACCCAGTACTTC.

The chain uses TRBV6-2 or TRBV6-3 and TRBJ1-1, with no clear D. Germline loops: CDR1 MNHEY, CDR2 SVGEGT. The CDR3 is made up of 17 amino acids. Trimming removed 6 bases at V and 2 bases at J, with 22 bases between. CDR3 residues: CASSQSSELYLNTEAFF. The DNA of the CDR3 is TGTGCCAGCAGCCAGTCGTCCGAGTTGTATTTAAACACTGAAGCTTTCTTT.

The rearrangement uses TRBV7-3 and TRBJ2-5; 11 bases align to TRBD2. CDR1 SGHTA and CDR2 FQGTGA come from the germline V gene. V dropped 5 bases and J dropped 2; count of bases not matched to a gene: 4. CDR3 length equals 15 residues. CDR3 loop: CASSPGLAAQETQYF. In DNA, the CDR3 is TGTGCCAGCAGCCCGGGACTAGCGGCGCAAGAGACCCAGTACTTC.

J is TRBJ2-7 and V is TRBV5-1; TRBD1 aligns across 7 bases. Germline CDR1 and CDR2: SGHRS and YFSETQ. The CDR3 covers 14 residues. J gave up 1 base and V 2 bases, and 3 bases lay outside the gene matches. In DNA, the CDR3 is TGCGCCAGCAGCTTTACAGGGGCTTCCTACGAGCAGTACTTC. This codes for CASSFTGASYEQYF.

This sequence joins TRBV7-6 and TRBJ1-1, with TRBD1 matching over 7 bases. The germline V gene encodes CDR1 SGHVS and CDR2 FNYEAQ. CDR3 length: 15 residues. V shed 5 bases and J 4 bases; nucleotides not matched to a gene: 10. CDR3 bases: TGTGCCAGCAGCCTAGGGCAGGGGGGAGGCACTGAAGCTTTCTTT. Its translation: CASSLGQGGGTEAFF.